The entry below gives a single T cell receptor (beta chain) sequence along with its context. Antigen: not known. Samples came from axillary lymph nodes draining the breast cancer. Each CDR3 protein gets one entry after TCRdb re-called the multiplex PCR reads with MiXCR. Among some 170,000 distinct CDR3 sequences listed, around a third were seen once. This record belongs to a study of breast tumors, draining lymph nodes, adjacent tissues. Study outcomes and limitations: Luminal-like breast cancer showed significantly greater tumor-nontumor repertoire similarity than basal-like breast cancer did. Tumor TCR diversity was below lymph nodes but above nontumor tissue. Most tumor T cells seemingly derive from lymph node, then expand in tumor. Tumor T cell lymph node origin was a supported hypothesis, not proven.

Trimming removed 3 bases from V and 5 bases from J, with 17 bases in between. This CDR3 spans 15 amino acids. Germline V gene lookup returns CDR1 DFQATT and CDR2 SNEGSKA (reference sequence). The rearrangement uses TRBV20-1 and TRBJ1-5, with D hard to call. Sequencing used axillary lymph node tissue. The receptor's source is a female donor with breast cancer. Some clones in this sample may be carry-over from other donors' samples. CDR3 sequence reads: CSARDTAGGHQPQHF. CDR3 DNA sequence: TGCAGTGCTAGGGATACGGCCGGAGGCCATCAGCCCCAGCATTTT.